These 17 T cell receptor beta chains came from one sample sequenced in a study of blood T cell repertoires in COVID-19. Repertoires were generated with immunoSEQ multiplex PCR, while TCRdb's copy carries only in-frame clones and drops some. Of a few hundred thousand clones listed, around 83% were seen once; the top ten hold roughly 1.2%. Material for sequencing was peripheral blood. These receptors originate from a woman aged 45 to 65 with acute or convalescent COVID-19.

The rearrangement links TRBV7-9 to TRBJ1-2; 9 positions match TRBD1. The germline gives CDR1 SEHNR, CDR2 FQNEAQ (reference sequence). V trimming: 5 bases; J trimming: 8 bases; junction bases outside the gene matches: 6. CDR3 length equals 13 residues. Here the CDR3 reads CASSPGQGQGYTF. The CDR3, as DNA: TGTGCCAGCAGCCCCGGACAGGGGCAGGGCTACACCTTC.

V usage is TRBV29-1 and J usage is TRBJ2-7, with D perhaps TRBD2 (5 bases). CDR3 length: 12 amino acids. Trimming took 5 bases from V and 3 from J, leaving 11 bases between them. CDR1 is SQVTM and CDR2 is ANQGSEA in the germline V gene. The CDR3: CSVRGSGYEQYV. Written as DNA, the CDR3 is TGCAGCGTTCGGGGATCGGGCTACGAGCAGTACGTC.

The rearrangement uses TRBV7-9 and TRBJ2-3; 11 nucleotides align to TRBD2. The germline V gene encodes CDR1 SEHNR and CDR2 FQNEAQ (reference sequence). The CDR3 totals 16 residues. V lost 3 bases, J lost 4 bases, and 6 bases stayed unmatched. DNA for the CDR3: TGTGCCAGCAGCTTTGGGACTAGCGGATTAGCAGATACGCAGTATTTT. It encodes CASSFGTSGLADTQYF. The full variable domain, rest sourced from reference TRBV7-9 and TRBJ2-3, is DTGVSQNPRHKITKRGQNVTFRCDPISEHNRLYWYRQTLGQGPEFLTYFQNEAQLEKSRLLSDRFSAERPKGSFSTLEIQRTEQGDSAMYLCASSFGTSGLADTQYFGPGTRLTVL.

The rearrangement uses TRBV27 and TRBJ2-2, with D perhaps TRBD1 (6 bases). Germline V gene sequence: CDR1 MNHEY, CDR2 SMNVEV (reference sequence). The CDR3 totals 16 residues. Trimming shortened V by 5 bases and J by 0 bases, and 13 bases separated the two germline ends. The CDR3 loop is CASSPSGHSNTGELFF. CDR3 DNA sequence: TGTGCCAGCAGTCCATCGGGACACTCGAACACCGGGGAGCTGTTTTTT.

This clone was detected a few times. The genes are TRBV2 and TRBJ2-5, with TRBD2 matching over 11 bases. The length of the CDR3 is 13 residues. Germline V lookup: CDR1 SNHLY, CDR2 FYNNEI. The J segment lost 4 bases and the V segment lost 7 bases, leaving 2 bases of the junction unmatched. CDR3 DNA: TGTGCCAGCAAAACTAGCGGGGGAGAGACCCAGTACTTC. It yields the protein CASKTSGGETQYF.

This chain connects TRBV19 to TRBJ2-5; TRBD2 aligns across 7 bases. There are 16 residues in the CDR3. V shed 1 base, J shed 5 bases, and the junction held 10 bases outside the gene matches. The germline CDR1 and CDR2 sequences are LNHDA and SQIVND (reference sequence). As DNA, the CDR3 is TGTGCCAGTAGTATAGGACTCACGGGGGGTCGTGAGACCCAGTACTTC. It encodes CASSIGLTGGRETQYF.

The chain combines TRBV7-9 with TRBJ1-4, with 8 bases that match TRBD1. CDR1 is SEHNR and CDR2 is FQNEAQ in the germline V gene (reference sequence). The ends lost 5 bases at V and 8 bases at J; junction bases unmatched: 16. CDR3 length: 17 residues. CDR3 in amino acids: CASSLGGVRQGNEKLFF. CDR3 nucleotide sequence: TGTGCCAGCAGCCTCGGAGGTGTAAGACAGGGGAACGAAAAACTGTTTTTT. Full variable domain (rest looked up from reference TRBV7-9 and TRBJ1-4): DTGVSQNPRHKITKRGQNVTFRCDPISEHNRLYWYRQTLGQGPEFLTYFQNEAQLEKSRLLSDRFSAERPKGSFSTLEIQRTEQGDSAMYLCASSLGGVRQGNEKLFFGSGTQLSVL.

This clone was detected only once. The chain uses TRBV2 and TRBJ1-2; possible D gene TRBD1, 5 bases. Germline V gene sequence: CDR1 SNHLY, CDR2 FYNNEI. V was pared by 7 bases and J by 4 bases, with 13 bases between. This CDR3 has 13 amino acids. The CDR3 DNA follows: TGTGCCAGCAAACCGGGGAGGGGCTATGGCTACACCTTC. Protein product: CASKPGRGYGYTF.

The chain carries TRBV19 and TRBJ1-4, with D unresolved. The CDR3 length is 19 residues. The germline V gene encodes CDR1 LNHDA and CDR2 SQIVND (reference sequence). The V end lost 3 bases, the J end lost 3 bases, and 23 bases lay between the germline ends. DNA of the CDR3: TGTGCCAGTAGTATGCCGCCGGTAATCGTCGGGTGGGCTAATGAAAAACTGTTTTTT. Translated, it gives CASSMPPVIVGWANEKLFF.

This chain links TRBV6-6 with TRBJ1-4, with D perhaps TRBD1 (5 bases). The CDR3 is made up of 15 amino acids. Germline CDR1 and CDR2: MNHNY and SVGAGI (reference sequence). The V end was cut by 2 bases, the J end by 1 base, with 8 bases between. The CDR3 reads CASSYKGLTNEKLFF. CDR3 nucleotide sequence: TGTGCCAGCAGTTACAAGGGGCTAACTAATGAAAAACTGTTTTTT.

V and J are TRBV28 and TRBJ1-1, with 7 bases that match TRBD1. The CDR3 has 12 amino acids. From germline, CDR1 is MDHEN and CDR2 SYDVKM. V lost 4 bases, J lost 12 bases, and 8 bases stayed unmatched. The CDR3 nucleotides are TGTGCCAGCAGTTCCCCGGGACAGATAACTTTCTTT. Its translation: CASSSPGQITFF.

V is TRBV5-1 and J is TRBJ2-3; D gene ambiguous. The germline V gene has CDR1 SGHRS and CDR2 YFSETQ. Trimming left V 5 bases short and J 1 base short, with 14 bases between. This CDR3 has 15 residues. The CDR3 sequence is CASSRLERGTDTQYF. The CDR3, as DNA: TGCGCCAGCAGTCGCCTAGAACGGGGCACAGATACGCAGTATTTT.

The sample holds one count of this clone. The V and J genes are TRBV5-5 and TRBJ1-5, with D uncertain. The CDR3 is 13 residues long. Germline V gives CDR1 SGHKS, CDR2 YYEKEE (reference sequence). Trimming removed 0 bases from V and 5 bases from J, with 6 bases in between. The CDR3 here is CASSLARYQPQHF. CDR3 DNA: TGTGCCAGCAGCTTGGCCAGGTATCAGCCCCAGCATTTT.

J is TRBJ1-1 and V is TRBV19; the match to TRBD1 covers 7 bases. Per the germline V gene, CDR1 is LNHDA and CDR2 is SQIVND (reference sequence). The V and J ends lost 3 bases and 0 bases, in that order; junction bases with no gene match: 1. The CDR3 covers 14 residues. CDR3 sequence reads: CASSMDRLNTEAFF. CDR3 bases: TGTGCCAGTAGTATGGACAGGCTGAACACTGAAGCTTTCTTT.

V gene TRBV27 combines with J gene TRBJ2-7, with 8 nucleotides matching TRBD2. This CDR3 has 13 residues. Trimming cost V 6 bases and J 5 bases; bases outside gene matches: 6. From germline, CDR1 is MNHEY and CDR2 SMNVEV (reference sequence). The CDR3 reads CASSAGTRHEQYF. CDR3 bases: TGTGCCAGCAGCGCCGGGACTAGGCACGAGCAGTACTTC.

In nucleotides, the CDR3 is TGTGCCAGCAAGACTAGCTCCCTCCTCGAGCAGTACTTC. As protein: CASKTSSLLEQYF. V gene TRBV2 combines with J gene TRBJ2-7, with 7 bases fitting TRBD2. CDR3 length: 13 residues. Germline assignment: CDR1 SNHLY and CDR2 FYNNEI. The V and J ends lost 7 bases and 6 bases, in that order; junction bases with no gene match: 9.

The chain links TRBV5-6 to TRBJ1-2, with 10 positions matching TRBD1. Germline V gives CDR1 SGHDT, CDR2 YYEEEE. The CDR3 totals 16 residues. With V trimmed by 4 bases and J by 8 bases, 14 bases remained unmatched. CDR3 region: CASSAPDRGYFGGYTF. The DNA of the CDR3 is TGTGCCAGCAGCGCCCCGGACAGGGGGTACTTCGGCGGCTACACCTTC.